These T cell receptor beta chains were read from a single sample in a study of T cells in localized non-small cell lung cancer. Only in-frame clones appear in the TCRdb table, and some are missing; sequencing was by immunoSEQ multiplex PCR. This table holds about 5,600 clones, roughly 28% found once. The specimen was lung tumor tissue, collected before any cancer treatment. These receptors all come from a female donor of 60 years or more with stage I lung adenocarcinoma. Both conserved end residues are part of each CDR3. Each record gives: D gene, clone size, J gene, V gene, CDR3 protein, CDR3 DNA. D genes are given only for firm matches. Clone size is shown for a subset of rows, as once, few, many or a class of expanded clone.

D: TRBD2
size: NA
J: TRBJ2-7
V: TRBV6-8
CDR3: CASSYSLTSGAYEQYF
DNA: TGTGCCAGCAGTTACTCATTGACTAGCGGGGCCTACGAGCAGTACTTC

D: NA
size: few
J: TRBJ2-3
V: TRBV9
CDR3: CASSPVWGGRGTDTQYF
DNA: TGTGCCAGCAGCCCGGTTTGGGGGGGGCGAGGCACAGATACGCAGTATTTT

D: NA
size: NA
J: TRBJ2-5
V: TRBV10-3
CDR3: CASSEGGATRETQYF
DNA: TGTGCCAGCAGTGAGGGGGGGGCCACTCGGGAGACCCAGTACTTC

D: NA
size: few
J: TRBJ2-6
V: TRBV11-3
CDR3: CASSSSVGSGANVLTF
DNA: TGTGCCAGCAGCAGTTCCGTGGGCTCTGGGGCCAACGTCCTGACTTTC

D: TRBD2
size: NA
J: TRBJ2-5
V: TRBV9
CDR3: CASSVSRLAGGQETQYF
DNA: TGTGCCAGCAGCGTAAGCCGGCTAGCGGGGGGACAAGAGACCCAGTACTTC

D: TRBD2
size: NA
J: TRBJ2-3
V: TRBV11-3
CDR3: CASSRRLAGTDTQYF
DNA: TGTGCCAGCAGTCGGAGACTAGCGGGGACAGATACGCAGTATTTT

D: NA
size: few
J: TRBJ2-1
V: TRBV12-5
CDR3: CASGPGLRGWGEQFF
DNA: TGTGCTAGTGGTCCGGGACTCCGCGGGTGGGGTGAGCAGTTCTTC

D: NA
size: few
J: TRBJ1-3
V: TRBV14
CDR3: CASSQRAGNTIYF
DNA: TGTGCCAGCAGCCAGAGGGCAGGAAACACCATATATTTT

D: TRBD2
size: NA
J: TRBJ2-7
V: TRBV28
CDR3: CASSLAGGPGEQYF
DNA: TGTGCCAGCAGCCTAGCGGGAGGGCCTGGAGAGCAGTACTTC

D: NA
size: few
J: TRBJ2-1
V: TRBV11-3
CDR3: CASSLGQTSFSEQFF
DNA: TGTGCCAGCAGCTTAGGGCAAACTAGCTTCAGTGAGCAGTTCTTC

D: NA
size: NA
J: TRBJ2-7
V: TRBV5-1
CDR3: CASSLGGGRNDEQYF
DNA: TGCGCCAGCAGCTTAGGCGGAGGAAGGAACGACGAGCAGTACTTC

D: NA
size: NA
J: TRBJ2-7
V: TRBV7-5
CDR3: CASSLVPSGAYEQYF
DNA: TGTGCCAGCAGCTTGGTTCCTAGCGGGGCCTACGAGCAGTACTTC

D: TRBD1
size: NA
J: TRBJ1-5
V: TRBV7-6
CDR3: CASSPGGAGNQPQHF
DNA: TGTGCCAGCAGCCCAGGGGGGGCCGGCAATCAGCCCCAGCATTTT

D: NA
size: few
J: TRBJ1-6
V: TRBV7-1
CDR3: CAGGRPGSSPLHF
DNA: TGTGCCGGGGGGCGCCCGGGAAGTTCACCCCTCCACTTT

D: TRBD2
size: few
J: TRBJ2-1
V: TRBV11-3
CDR3: CASSLTSGYYNEQFF
DNA: TGTGCCAGCAGCCTAACTAGCGGGTATTACAATGAGCAGTTCTTC

D: NA
size: medium-sized
J: TRBJ2-4
V: TRBV11-3
CDR3: CASSPSSWTAKNIQYF
DNA: TGTGCCAGCAGCCCCTCTTCCTGGACGGCGAAAAACATTCAGTACTTC

D: NA
size: medium-sized
J: TRBJ2-7
V: TRBV6-8
CDR3: CASSTGGAYEQYF
DNA: TGTGCCAGCAGTACAGGGGGGGCCTACGAGCAGTACTTC

D: TRBD1
size: few
J: TRBJ1-4
V: TRBV10-3
CDR3: CASAYPDRGNRLFF
DNA: TGTGCCAGCGCCTACCCGGACAGGGGGAACAGGCTGTTTTTT

D: TRBD1
size: NA
J: TRBJ1-2
V: TRBV19
CDR3: CASSIRTGLSGYTF
DNA: TGTGCCAGTAGTATTCGGACAGGCTTATCCGGCTACACCTTC

D: NA
size: few
J: TRBJ1-2
V: TRBV28
CDR3: CASRAEGRAYTF
DNA: TGTGCCAGCAGAGCGGAAGGGAGGGCGTACACCTTC

D: TRBD2
size: NA
J: TRBJ2-5
V: TRBV6-1
CDR3: CASSEGSGGWTQYF
DNA: TGTGCCAGCAGTGAAGGAAGCGGGGGCTGGACCCAGTACTTC